Given below is one T cell receptor (beta chain) in context. No antigen is known for it. Germline V CDR1 and CDR2: LNHNV, YYDKDF (reference sequence). The V gene lost 5 bases and the J gene lost 4 bases, with 17 bases spanning the gap. This CDR3 spans 15 amino acids. The data were taken from a study of cytomegalovirus exposure and HLA in healthy donors. Study summary: Earlier results showed approximately 110 million unique TCR beta sequences derived from roughly 200 million T cells.

Study-level results: Indistinguishable V segments, including TRBV6-2 and TRBV6-3, were excluded. CMV serostatus stood as the only immune exposure information on hand.

PCR involved 60 Vbeta and 13 Jbeta primers. Original analysis: Around 11 million shared chains were among approximately 80 million unique TCR beta chains counted in a later analysis. Here immunoSEQ multiplex PCR was the method, and the copy in TCRdb shows in-frame clones only, minus some. V and J calls and clone size are given by that table; D and trimming were obtained from the DNA. The table shows approximately 260,000 clones, with 92% occurring only once. The sequencing sample was made of PBMCs. This sequence was found in a girl aged 2 to 10 in good health and CMV-seronegative. The V gene is TRBV15, the J gene TRBJ1-2; D is perhaps TRBD1 (5 bases). The CDR3 DNA is TGTGCCACCAGCTCCCTTGGGGCAAAGAGCTATGGCTACACCTTC. Encoded protein: CATSSLGAKSYGYTF.